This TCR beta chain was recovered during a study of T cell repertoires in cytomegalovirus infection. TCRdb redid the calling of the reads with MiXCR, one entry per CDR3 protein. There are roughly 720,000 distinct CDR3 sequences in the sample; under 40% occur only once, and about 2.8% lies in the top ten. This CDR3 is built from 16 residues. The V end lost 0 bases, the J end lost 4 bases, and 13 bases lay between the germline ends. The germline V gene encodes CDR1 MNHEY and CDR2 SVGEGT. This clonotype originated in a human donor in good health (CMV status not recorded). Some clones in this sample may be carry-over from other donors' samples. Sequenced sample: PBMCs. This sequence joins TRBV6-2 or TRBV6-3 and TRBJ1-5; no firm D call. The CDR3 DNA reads TGTGCCAGCAGTTACTCAGACCAGGCCGGGAATCAGCCCCAGCATTTT. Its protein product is CASSYSDQAGNQPQHF.